Presented here are 13 T cell receptor beta chains from one specimen sequenced in a study of shared clonotypes between healthy human individuals. Assay used: immunoSEQ multiplex PCR; TCRdb lists only in-frame clones, some missing. Of approximately 1.5 million clones in the sample, approximately 98% were seen once. The sample was naive CD4+ T cells sorted from blood. Subset described: CD45RA+ positively selected. Every receptor here comes from a man aged 25-45 years in good health.

This clone has just one count. This sequence joins TRBV23-1 and TRBJ1-5; tentatively, D is TRBD1 (5 bases). TRBV23-1 is labeled an ORF, and its function is uncertain. This CDR3 is 14 amino acids long. V was trimmed by 6 bases and J by 5 bases, leaving 14 bases between them. Here the CDR3 reads CASRDRDGDQPQHF. The DNA for the CDR3 is TGCGCCAGCAGAGACCGGGACGGTGATCAGCCCCAGCATTTT.

Notes on this clone: The identical CDR3 is also encoded by other nucleotide sequences in the sample. The chain has TRBV5-1 and TRBJ1-4, with 10 bases that match TRBD1. Trimming at V came to 0 bases and at J to 6 bases, leaving 2 bases not matched to a gene. Germline CDR1 reads SGHRS; CDR2 reads YFSETQ. The CDR3 is made up of 15 amino acids. For the CDR3, the DNA is TGCGCCAGCAGCTTGGCCGGGACAGGGGATGAAAAACTGTTTTTT. It specifies CASSLAGTGDEKLFF.

The chain joins TRBV29-1 to TRBJ2-7; 9 bases are shared with TRBD1. CDR1 is SQVTM, CDR2 ANQGSEA, per germline. The CDR3 has 13 residues. J lost 6 bases, V lost 8 bases, and 11 bases had no gene match. The CDR3 nucleotides read TGCAGCTACCGGGACAGGGTAATCGGCGAGCAGTACTTC. This sequence encodes CSYRDRVIGEQYF.

The genes are TRBV7-9 and TRBJ2-2; TRBD1 agrees at 9 bases. The CDR3 totals 14 residues. Germline V gene lookup returns CDR1 SEHNR and CDR2 FQNEAQ (reference sequence). The junction had 9 bases not matched to a gene; V was cut back by 10 bases and J by 6 bases. The CDR3 sequence is CANRPGQGSGELFF. DNA for the CDR3: TGTGCCAACAGACCGGGACAGGGCTCCGGGGAGCTGTTTTTT.

The chain links TRBV30 to TRBJ1-5, with unresolved D. Germline CDR1 reads GTSNPN; CDR2 reads SVGIG (reference sequence). Between the trimmed V and J ends, which lost 0 bases and 3 bases, there was a span of 3 bases. This CDR3 is 12 amino acids long. CDR3 DNA sequence: TGTGCCTGGAGTGTAAACAATCAGCCCCAGCATTTT. Protein: CAWSVNNQPQHF.

Regarding this clone: The sample contains more than one DNA sequence encoding this CDR3. The rearrangement joins TRBV5-1 to TRBJ2-1; 7 bases align to TRBD2. Trimming at V came to 0 bases and at J to 7 bases, leaving 4 bases not matched to a gene. Germline V gene sequence: CDR1 SGHRS, CDR2 YFSETQ. The CDR3 extends over 14 amino acids. The CDR3: CASSLGLAVNEQFF. The CDR3 nucleotides are TGCGCCAGCAGCTTGGGGCTAGCGGTTAATGAGCAGTTCTTC.

The rearrangement joins TRBV5-4 to TRBJ2-3; 9 bases fit TRBD1. CDR1 and CDR2 (germline): SGHNT, YYREEE (reference sequence). V gave up 3 bases and J gave up 4 bases; unmatched junction bases: 6. There are 15 residues in the CDR3. Written as DNA, the CDR3 is TGTGCCAGCAGCTCCGCGACAGGGGGGGCAGATACGCAGTATTTT. As protein: CASSSATGGADTQYF.

On this clone: Distinct nucleotide sequences in the sample also encode this CDR3. V is TRBV18 and J is TRBJ2-3; no firm D call. The V and J ends lost 0 bases and 4 bases respectively, with 5 bases between them. CDR3 length: 13 residues. Germline CDR1 and CDR2: KGHSH and LQKENI. The CDR3 region has the DNA TGTGCCAGCTCACCACCGTCCGCAGATACGCAGTATTTT. Translated, it gives CASSPPSADTQYF.

V and J are TRBV10-1 and TRBJ2-1, with 14 bases matching TRBD2. V gave up 3 bases and J gave up 4 bases; unmatched junction bases: 11. This CDR3 region has 19 residues. CDR1 is WNHNN, CDR2 SYGVQD, per germline (reference sequence). In DNA form, the CDR3 reads TGCGCCAGCAGTGACCCGCTGGGGACTAGCGGGAGAATTTACAATGAGCAGTTCTTC. The encoded protein is CASSDPLGTSGRIYNEQFF.

The chain joins TRBV10-2 to TRBJ1-3, with a possible D match to TRBD1 (5 bases). The length of the CDR3 is 15 residues. Trimming shortened V by 5 bases and J by 0 bases, and 11 bases separated the two germline ends. Germline V gene data show CDR1 as WSHSY and CDR2 as SAAADI. The CDR3 sequence: CASSRDSYSGNTIYF. The CDR3, as DNA: TGCGCCAGCAGTAGAGACAGCTACTCTGGAAACACCATATATTTT.

This rearrangement joins TRBV19 to TRBJ2-5; D is ambiguous. The CDR3 is 18 residues long. Trimming took off 5 bases at V and 2 bases at J, with 24 bases between the two ends. The germline CDR1 and CDR2 sequences are LNHDA and SQIVND (reference sequence). Written as DNA, the CDR3 is TGTGCCAGTAGTCCTGGCCCTCCCGCGGCCCCTTATCAAGAGACCCAGTACTTC. It specifies CASSPGPPAAPYQETQYF. Filled out from reference TRBV19 and TRBJ2-5, the complete variable domain reads DGGITQSPKYLFRKEGQNVTLSCEQNLNHDAMYWYRQDPGQGLRLIYYSQIVNDFQKGDIAEGYSVSREKKESFPLTVTSAQKNPTAFYLCASSPGPPAAPYQETQYFGPGTRLLVL.

The rearrangement links TRBV28 to TRBJ2-7; D gene uncertain. The CDR3 spans 15 residues. Trimming took 8 bases from V and 0 from J, leaving 17 bases between them. The V gene's germline CDR1 is MDHEN and CDR2 SYDVKM. This CDR3 is CASRYSRVFSYEQYF. As DNA, the CDR3 is TGTGCCAGCCGATATTCCCGGGTATTCTCCTACGAGCAGTACTTC.

The V call is TRBV11-3, the J call TRBJ2-2, with D maybe TRBD2 (7 bases). V lost 2 bases, J lost 10 bases, and 23 bases lay in between. The V gene's germline CDR1 is SGHNT and CDR2 YENEEA. The CDR3 contains 17 residues. The CDR3 loop is CASSLRGIGGSSSELFF. In nucleotides, the CDR3 is TGTGCCAGCAGCTTAAGGGGGATTGGCGGGAGTTCGTCGGAGCTGTTTTTT.